Shown below are 9 T cell receptor beta chains from a single sample sequenced in a study of blood T cells in healthy people across ages. It was with a sample-barcoded 5' primer and a J-beta primer mix that a second PCR of about 6 to 12 cycles was run. Each CDR3 protein gets one entry after TCRdb re-called the 5' RACE reads with MiXCR. The table lists some 780,000 distinct CDR3 sequences, roughly three fifths of them singletons. Sequences were obtained from blood. The receptors stem from a middle-aged man in good health.

The chain combines TRBV5-1 with TRBJ1-1; D is uncertain. Germline V gene data show CDR1 as SGHRS and CDR2 as YFSETQ. The CDR3 runs to 13 residues. V was trimmed by 4 bases and J by 6 bases, leaving 13 bases between them. The CDR3 nucleotides read TGCGCCAGCAGCGTCCGGATCGGGTCTGAAGCTTTCTTT. Protein product: CASSVRIGSEAFF.

The rearrangement joins TRBV5-1 to TRBJ2-1; TRBD2 matches 8 bases. Germline trimming cut 0 bases from V and 10 bases from J; bases unmatched to any gene: 6. Germline values: CDR1 SGHRS, CDR2 YFSETQ. CDR3 length equals 14 residues. The CDR3 loop reads CASSLAPGLEEQFF. In nucleotides, the CDR3 is TGCGCCAGCAGCTTGGCGCCGGGACTAGAAGAGCAGTTCTTC.

This clonotype showed up just a few times. The chain joins TRBV7-2 to TRBJ2-3; TRBD2 might be the D (6 bases). V lost 2 bases and J lost 0, with 15 bases in between. In germline, CDR1 is SGHTA, CDR2 FQGNSA. The CDR3 covers 17 residues. CDR3 protein: CASSLFRSGRSTDTQYF. In nucleotides, the CDR3 is TGTGCCAGCAGCTTATTCCGGTCGGGGAGGAGCACAGATACGCAGTATTTT.

The chain combines TRBV29-1 with TRBJ1-2; perhaps TRBD1 as D (6 bases). Deletions cut 5 bases from V and 6 bases from J, with 10 bases between. The CDR3 sequence is 11 residues long. From germline, CDR1 is SQVTM and CDR2 ANQGSEA. The CDR3: CSVRRGNGYTF. CDR3 DNA: TGCAGCGTTCGCAGGGGTAATGGCTACACCTTC. The whole variable domain, filled in from reference TRBV29-1 and TRBJ1-2, reads SAVISQKPSRDICQRGTSLTIQCQVDSQVTMMFWYRQQPGQSLTLIATANQGSEATYESGFVIDKFPISRPNLTFSTLTVSNMSPEDSSIYLCSVRRGNGYTFGSGTRLTVV.

The CDR3 reads CASSLSASGRGEQYF. The CDR3 nucleotides are TGTGCCAGCAGCTTATCCGCTAGCGGGAGAGGCGAGCAGTACTTC. V gene TRBV7-2 combines with J gene TRBJ2-7; 10 nucleotides match TRBD2. Germline V CDR1 and CDR2: SGHTA, FQGNSA. The V and J ends lost 2 bases and 6 bases, in that order; junction bases with no gene match: 7. The CDR3 runs to 15 residues.

This sequence joins TRBV4-3 and TRBJ1-5; the D is unclear. V was pared by 3 bases and J by 0 bases, with 9 bases between. Germline V lookup: CDR1 LGHNA, CDR2 YSLEER. The CDR3 extends over 15 amino acids. CDR3 nucleotides: TGCGCCAGCAGCCACACACAGCATAGCAATCAGCCCCAGCATTTT. This sequence encodes CASSHTQHSNQPQHF.

The J gene is TRBJ2-3, the V gene TRBV20-1; 12 bases agree with TRBD2. Trimming cost V 5 bases and J 3 bases; bases outside gene matches: 9. Germline values: CDR1 DFQATT, CDR2 SNEGSKA (reference sequence). The CDR3 totals 16 residues. CDR3 protein: CSAQMPTSGRTDTQYF. DNA of the CDR3: TGCAGTGCTCAGATGCCGACTAGCGGGAGAACAGATACGCAGTATTTT.

V is TRBV9 and J is TRBJ1-2; 8 bases map to TRBD1. Germline trimming cut 3 bases from V and 2 bases from J; bases unmatched to any gene: 6. CDR1 is SGDLS and CDR2 is YYNGEE in the germline V gene. This CDR3 comprises 15 residues. The CDR3 is CASSEAPGGNYGYTF. The DNA for the CDR3 is TGTGCCAGCAGCGAGGCCCCAGGGGGCAACTATGGCTACACCTTC.

The genes are TRBV20-1 and TRBJ2-7; D unresolved. The germline CDR1 and CDR2 sequences are DFQATT and SNEGSKA (reference sequence). Trimming cost V 1 base and J 7 bases, with 8 bases left between them. The length of the CDR3 is 11 residues. CDR3 nucleotide sequence: TGCAGTGCTAGAGTCCCCGTTGAGCAGTACTTC. This translates into CSARVPVEQYF.